This T cell receptor (beta chain) was identified in a study of blood T cell repertoires in COVID-19. The ends lost 10 bases at V and 5 bases at J; junction bases unmatched: 7. CDR1 LGHDT and CDR2 YNNKEL come from the germline V gene (reference sequence). This CDR3 has 14 amino acids. Exposed enrollees encountered a COVID-19 case at some point within 2 weeks before study entry. Assay used: immunoSEQ multiplex PCR; TCRdb lists only in-frame clones, some missing. The sample includes 150,000 to 200,000 clones, roughly 84% of them seen just once. What was sequenced was PBMCs or T cells enriched from blood (not recorded which). The source of this sequence is a woman aged 25 to 39 who had been exposed to COVID-19. V is TRBV3-1 (or the pseudogene TRBV3-2) and J is TRBJ1-5; 11 bases fit TRBD1. This CDR3 is CATAPGQGDQPQHF. CDR3 in DNA: TGTGCCACTGCACCGGGACAGGGGGATCAGCCCCAGCATTTT.